This TCR beta chain was identified during a study of lymphopenia after photon versus proton radiotherapy. Study-wide findings and caveats: Larger post-nadir TCR diversity loss correlated inversely with survival in deceased patients. Proton therapy kept repertoires fairly stable, unlike photons, which gained effector/memory cells. After the lymphocyte nadir, photon-treated repertoires showed oligoclonal expansion, especially of CD8+ Temra cells. Authors raise, but do not show, better survival with proton therapy.

Only in-frame clones appear in the TCRdb table, and some are missing; sequencing was by immunoSEQ multiplex PCR. The sample contains 150,000 to 200,000 clones, roughly nine tenths of which appear only once. Notes on this clone: Antigen specificity is unknown.

The V segment lost 7 bases and the J segment 1 base; nucleotides outside the gene matches: 11. The CDR3 sequence is 17 residues long. The germline V gene encodes CDR1 SNHLY and CDR2 FYNNEI. The source material was peripheral blood, sampled from a patient treated with photon-based radiotherapy. The chain couples TRBV2 to TRBJ2-3; 10 nucleotides line up with TRBD2. The clonotype was recovered from a man aged 50 to 60 with gastric cancer. The CDR3 protein is CASTDPSGLARTDTQYF. As DNA, the CDR3 is TGTGCCAGCACTGATCCCTCGGGACTAGCGCGCACAGATACGCAGTATTTT.